This T cell receptor beta chain was sequenced during a study of shared clonotypes between healthy human individuals. Study information: CD4 naive and memory got three plates each, CD8 naive two, CD8 memory one.

Concerning this clone itself: Its antigen is still unknown.

TCRdb's copy holds only in-frame clones and misses some; the assay was immunoSEQ multiplex PCR. The data hold about 1 million clones, with around 74% observed a single time. Findings and limits, study-wide: Clonotype sharing levels among donors were expected to vary with sequencing depth. Clonotypes which were not shared had lower generation probabilities than clonotypes that all four donors shared.

Healthy and HIV-negative, the adult donors had no recent acute infections or vaccinations. This receptor was identified in a man aged 18 to 35 in good health. Sequenced material: memory CD4+ T cells sorted from blood. The subset was: CD45RA-negative fraction.

CDR3: CSVLTQTPETQYF. DNA for the CDR3: TGCAGCGTCCTAACCCAGACCCCAGAGACCCAGTACTTC. The rearrangement links TRBV29-1 to TRBJ2-5; D is unresolved. Germline V gives CDR1 SQVTM, CDR2 ANQGSEA. The CDR3 covers 13 residues. V lost 6 bases to trimming and J lost 4 bases, with 15 bases between them.